This passage covers 19 T cell receptor beta chains from one sample sequenced in a study of blood T cell repertoires in COVID-19. Profiling relied on immunoSEQ multiplex PCR, and the TCRdb table lists in-frame clones only, not all of them. The repertoire holds approximately 400,000 clones, with over 80% as singletons. Sequenced material: PBMCs or T cells enriched from blood (not recorded which). The receptor source for this set is a woman aged 50 to 60 who had recovered from COVID-19.

The chain carries TRBV9 and TRBJ1-6; 8 bases match TRBD1. V shed 2 bases, J shed 7 bases, and the junction held 5 bases outside the gene matches. Germline loops: CDR1 SGDLS, CDR2 YYNGEE. The CDR3 has 15 amino acids. CDR3 bases: TGTGCCAGCAGCGTTCGGGACAGGTTAAATTCACCCCTCCACTTT. Amino acid sequence: CASSVRDRLNSPLHF.

The chain links TRBV19 to TRBJ1-2; 7 nucleotides align to TRBD1. Germline CDR1 and CDR2: LNHDA and SQIVND (reference sequence). V was clipped by 7 bases and J by 4 bases; unmatched bases: 12. The CDR3 consists of 15 residues. The CDR3 sequence is CASTRDSLPVYGYTF. The CDR3 DNA follows: TGTGCCAGTACCCGGGACAGCCTCCCGGTCTATGGCTACACCTTC.

This sequence joins TRBV7-2 and TRBJ1-1, with TRBD1 as a possible D gene (5 bases). Germline values: CDR1 SGHTA, CDR2 FQGNSA. The CDR3 extends over 13 amino acids. V shed 1 base and J shed 5 bases, with 8 bases lying between them. CDR3 in DNA: TGTGCCAGCAGCTTAGTCAGGGAAACTGAAGCTTTCTTT. Its translation: CASSLVRETEAFF.

The chain uses TRBV4-3 and TRBJ2-2, with 8 bases identical to TRBD1. With V trimmed by 4 bases and J by 2 bases, 15 bases remained unmatched. CDR3 length equals 19 residues. CDR1 is LGHNA and CDR2 is YSLEER in the germline V gene. The CDR3 DNA sequence: TGCGCCAGCAGCCCCTGGACAGGGTCAGGGGAGTTCAACACCGGGGAGCTGTTTTTT. This codes for CASSPWTGSGEFNTGELFF.

The chain combines TRBV9 with TRBJ1-1; 8 nucleotides line up with TRBD1. V gave up 4 bases and J gave up 3 bases; unmatched junction bases: 11. CDR3 length: 16 residues. CDR1 is SGDLS and CDR2 is YYNGEE in the germline V gene. Written as DNA, the CDR3 is TGTGCCAGCAGCAAAAAAATTACGACAGGGGACACTGAAGCTTTCTTT. It yields the protein CASSKKITTGDTEAFF.

A few counts support this clone. V is TRBV7-2 and J is TRBJ1-2, with 7 nucleotides matching TRBD1. With V trimmed by 1 base and J by 8 bases, 10 bases remained unmatched. The CDR3 is 15 residues long. The germline V gene has CDR1 SGHTA and CDR2 FQGNSA. CDR3 bases: TGTGCCAGCAGCTTAGGTGTGGGGCAGGGGGGAGGCTACACCTTC. Its translation is CASSLGVGQGGGYTF.

This rearrangement joins TRBV6-6 to TRBJ1-5; 7 positions agree with TRBD1. CDR3 size: 15 residues. CDR1 MNHNY and CDR2 SVGAGI come from the germline V gene (reference sequence). The trim removed 6 bases at V and 3 bases at J, leaving 8 bases unmatched. The CDR3 region has the DNA TGTGCCAGCAGGGAGATAGGACAGGTCAATCAGCCCCAGCATTTT. Protein product: CASREIGQVNQPQHF.

The chain joins TRBV7-9 to TRBJ2-5; 8 bases are a match to TRBD1. The trim removed 4 bases at V and 5 bases at J, leaving 15 bases unmatched. The germline gives CDR1 SEHNR, CDR2 FQNEAQ (reference sequence). CDR3 length: 17 residues. CDR3 protein: CASSSSNTGQGTETQYF. The CDR3 region has the DNA TGTGCCAGCAGCTCCTCTAACACCGGACAGGGAACGGAGACCCAGTACTTC. The variable domain in full, completed from reference TRBV7-9 and TRBJ2-5, reads DTGVSQNPRHKITKRGQNVTFRCDPISEHNRLYWYRQTLGQGPEFLTYFQNEAQLEKSRLLSDRFSAERPKGSFSTLEIQRTEQGDSAMYLCASSSSNTGQGTETQYFGPGTRLLVL.

The CDR3 region is CASSLFLANTGELFF. CDR3 in DNA: TGTGCCAGCAGCTTGTTCCTAGCGAACACCGGGGAGCTGTTTTTT. The chain couples TRBV5-4 to TRBJ2-2; no firm D call. V dropped 1 base and J dropped 0 bases, with 7 bases sitting between them. This CDR3 has 15 residues. Per germline, CDR1 SGHNT and CDR2 YYREEE (reference sequence). Variable domain in full (rest from reference TRBV5-4 and TRBJ2-2): ETGVTQSPTHLIKTRGQQVTLRCSSQSGHNTVSWYQQALGQGPQFIFQYYREEENGRGNFPPRFSGLQFPNYSSELNVNALELDDSALYLCASSLFLANTGELFFGEGSRLTVL.

The rearrangement uses TRBV7-9 and TRBJ2-5; 8 bases match TRBD1. This CDR3 spans 14 amino acids. Germline V CDR1 and CDR2: SEHNR, FQNEAQ (reference sequence). V dropped 5 bases and J dropped 3; count of bases not matched to a gene: 5. The DNA for the CDR3 is TGTGCCAGCAGCCCTGGACAGGGTGAAGAGACCCAGTACTTC. Its translation: CASSPGQGEETQYF.

The chain joins TRBV5-4 to TRBJ2-2; 7 nucleotides align to TRBD1. The CDR3 is made up of 15 amino acids. Per the germline V gene, CDR1 is SGHNT and CDR2 is YYREEE (reference sequence). Trimming took 2 bases from V and 1 from J; bases not matched to a gene: 2. The CDR3 nucleotides are TGTGCCAGCAGCTTAACAGGGGTGAACACCGGGGAGCTGTTTTTT. Translated, it gives CASSLTGVNTGELFF.

V usage is TRBV7-9 and J usage is TRBJ1-5; D is perhaps TRBD1 (5 bases). CDR3 length: 13 residues. The germline gives CDR1 SEHNR, CDR2 FQNEAQ (reference sequence). V dropped 1 base and J dropped 5 bases, with 6 bases sitting between them. The CDR3 DNA follows: TGTGCCAGCAGCTTAGTCAGGGATCAGCCCCAGCATTTT. It codes for CASSLVRDQPQHF. The whole variable domain, remainder taken from reference TRBV7-9 and TRBJ1-5, is DTGVSQNPRHKITKRGQNVTFRCDPISEHNRLYWYRQTLGQGPEFLTYFQNEAQLEKSRLLSDRFSAERPKGSFSTLEIQRTEQGDSAMYLCASSLVRDQPQHFGDGTRLSIL.

The chain links TRBV7-2 to TRBJ1-2; no reliable D call. With 1 base removed from V and 6 bases from J, the gap between germline ends came to 15 bases. Germline V gene sequence: CDR1 SGHTA, CDR2 FQGNSA. The CDR3 has 15 amino acids. The CDR3 sequence: CASSLDSLATDGYTF. In DNA form, the CDR3 reads TGTGCCAGCAGCTTAGACAGCCTGGCCACCGATGGCTACACCTTC.

V and J are TRBV3-1 (or the pseudogene TRBV3-2) and TRBJ2-1; a weak D match, TRBD2 (6 bases). The CDR3 runs 16 residues. V was cut by 2 bases and J by 7 bases, with 18 bases left in between. Per germline, CDR1 LGHDT and CDR2 YNNKEL (reference sequence). CDR3 sequence: CASSQPAAGPENEQFF. The CDR3 nucleotides are TGTGCCAGCAGCCAACCCGCTGCGGGACCTGAGAATGAGCAGTTCTTC.

The gene calls are TRBV11-3 and TRBJ1-2; TRBD1 matches 7 bases. This CDR3 region has 14 residues. Germline trimming cut 5 bases from V and 2 bases from J; bases unmatched to any gene: 5. CDR1 and CDR2 (germline): SGHNT, YENEEA. The CDR3: CASSRGTANYGYTF. In nucleotides, the CDR3 is TGTGCCAGCAGCAGAGGGACAGCGAACTATGGCTACACCTTC.

The chain combines TRBV13 with TRBJ1-2; 7 bases are shared with TRBD1. The junction had 5 bases not matched to a gene; V was cut back by 0 bases and J by 4 bases. The CDR3 covers 15 residues. In germline, CDR1 is PRHDT, CDR2 FYEKMQ (reference sequence). The CDR3 region has the DNA TGTGCCAGCAGCTTAGGGGGACAGACTTTCTATGGCTACACCTTC. Its protein is CASSLGGQTFYGYTF.

This rearrangement joins TRBV7-3 to TRBJ2-5; D call uncertain. The length of the CDR3 is 14 residues. Trimming removed 5 bases from V and 5 bases from J, with 15 bases in between. Per the germline V gene, CDR1 is SGHTA and CDR2 is FQGTGA. The CDR3 DNA reads as TGTGCCAGCAGCGAATCGGTGAACCCGGAGACCCAGTACTTC. Protein product: CASSESVNPETQYF.

This chain uses TRBV5-1 with TRBJ2-2, with 7 bases that match TRBD2. Germline CDR1 is SGHRS and CDR2 is YFSETQ. The V and J ends lost 5 bases and 7 bases, in that order; junction bases with no gene match: 14. The CDR3 consists of 16 residues. CDR3 nucleotide sequence: TGCGCCAGCAGGGGTGTTCAATTCAGCGGGAACGGGGAGCTGTTTTTT. As protein: CASRGVQFSGNGELFF. Drawing the rest from reference TRBV5-1 and TRBJ2-2, the complete variable domain is KAGVTQTPRYLIKTRGQQVTLSCSPISGHRSVSWYQQTPGQGLQFLFEYFSETQRNKGNFPGRFSGRQFSNSRSEMNVSTLELGDSALYLCASRGVQFSGNGELFFGEGSRLTVL.

V and J are TRBV5-1 and TRBJ1-1, with TRBD1 matching 7 bases. Germline CDR1 reads SGHRS; CDR2 reads YFSETQ. The CDR3 totals 14 residues. The junction had 8 bases not matched to a gene; V was cut back by 4 bases and J by 5 bases. The CDR3 sequence: CASSLTAGQTEAFF. Written as DNA, the CDR3 is TGCGCCAGCAGCCTAACCGCGGGACAGACTGAAGCTTTCTTT. Full variable domain (outside the CDR3, taken from reference TRBV5-1 and TRBJ1-1): KAGVTQTPRYLIKTRGQQVTLSCSPISGHRSVSWYQQTPGQGLQFLFEYFSETQRNKGNFPGRFSGRQFSNSRSEMNVSTLELGDSALYLCASSLTAGQTEAFFGQGTRLTVV.